The next 9 T cell receptor beta chains were all read from a single sample in a study of OX40 agonist ivuxolimab in advanced cancers. Clones were sequenced by immunoSEQ multiplex PCR, and TCRdb holds only the in-frame ones, with some missing. The sample holds roughly 61,000 clones, 80% to 90% seen once. The sequencing here drew on CD4+ or CD8+ T cells sorted from blood, taken in a trial of the OX40 agonist ivuxolimab. Every receptor here comes from an adult with an advanced solid tumor such as melanoma, head and neck, liver or kidney cancer.

On this clone: In the same sample, other DNA sequences code for this CDR3. This chain connects TRBV27 to TRBJ2-2, with TRBD2 as a possible D gene (5 bases). The CDR3 length is 15 residues. Germline CDR1 reads MNHEY; CDR2 reads SMNVEV (reference sequence). V lost 2 bases to trimming and J lost 0 bases, with 7 bases between them. For the CDR3, the DNA is TGTGCCAGCAGTTTAGCGGGTGCGAACACCGGGGAGCTGTTTTTT. Amino acids: CASSLAGANTGELFF.

The chain couples TRBV11-2 to TRBJ2-7, with a tentative D call TRBD1 (5 bases). This CDR3 spans 14 amino acids. Germline V gives CDR1 SGHAT, CDR2 FQNNGV. Trimming cost V 5 bases and J 4 bases, with 15 bases left between them. The CDR3 reads CASSPTHRLYEQYF. For the CDR3, the DNA is TGTGCCAGCAGCCCAACCCACAGGTTATACGAGCAGTACTTC.

This sequence joins TRBV5-4 and TRBJ1-2; 7 nucleotides agree with TRBD1. Looked up from germline, CDR1 is SGHNT and CDR2 is YYREEE (reference sequence). The CDR3 extends over 16 amino acids. Unmatched junction bases numbered 9, after V lost 0 bases and J lost 4 bases. The CDR3 protein is CASSLAGAGGTYGYTF. In DNA form, the CDR3 reads TGTGCCAGCAGCTTGGCCGGGGCAGGGGGGACCTATGGCTACACCTTC.

This rearrangement joins TRBV19 to TRBJ2-7; 7 nucleotides line up with TRBD1. Germline assignment: CDR1 LNHDA and CDR2 SQIVND (reference sequence). V trimming: 3 bases; J trimming: 4 bases; junction bases outside the gene matches: 3. The CDR3 contains 13 residues. CDR3 protein: CASSIDREYEQYF. For the CDR3, the DNA is TGTGCCAGTAGTATTGACAGGGAATACGAGCAGTACTTC.

The rearrangement joins TRBV5-4 to TRBJ2-7; D is possibly TRBD2 (5 bases). The germline V gene has CDR1 SGHNT and CDR2 YYREEE (reference sequence). The germline V and J ends were trimmed by 4 bases and 0 bases, with 14 bases remaining between them. The CDR3 is made up of 15 amino acids. The CDR3 DNA reads TGTGCCAGCAGCCACCCGGACTCGAGCTCCTACGAGCAGTACTTC. Protein product: CASSHPDSSSYEQYF. Supplemented by reference TRBV5-4 and TRBJ2-7, the full variable domain reads ETGVTQSPTHLIKTRGQQVTLRCSSQSGHNTVSWYQQALGQGPQFIFQYYREEENGRGNFPPRFSGLQFPNYSSELNVNALELDDSALYLCASSHPDSSSYEQYFGPGTRLTVT.

The chain has TRBV4-1 and TRBJ1-6; D might be TRBD1 (5 bases). Trimming took 0 bases from V and 0 from J, leaving 12 bases between them. Germline CDR1 reads MGHRA; CDR2 reads YSYEKL. The CDR3 length is 18 residues. In nucleotides, the CDR3 is TGCGCCAGCAGCCAAGAAGAGGGCGGGACCTCCTATAATTCACCCCTCCACTTT. It specifies CASSQEEGGTSYNSPLHF.

This rearrangement joins TRBV14 to TRBJ1-1, with D unresolved. Per the germline V gene, CDR1 is SGHDN and CDR2 is FVKESK. The V end was cut by 1 base, the J end by 5 bases, with 14 bases between. There are 15 residues in the CDR3. CDR3 DNA: TGTGCCAGCAGCCAAGTGTCGGGGTTGTATACTGAAGCTTTCTTT. Its translation is CASSQVSGLYTEAFF.

The chain's CDR3 is CASSSPGQMNTGELFF. The CDR3 DNA is TGTGCCAGCTCATCCCCGGGACAGATGAACACCGGGGAGCTGTTTTTT. The chain links TRBV18 to TRBJ2-2; 7 nucleotides match TRBD1. This CDR3 contains 16 residues. Germline V gene data show CDR1 as KGHSH and CDR2 as LQKENI. J lost 1 base, V lost 5 bases, and 7 bases had no gene match.

Turning to this clone: Germline is not matched at one junction end, which may reflect a read error. V and J are TRBV6-5 and TRBJ2-1; tentatively, D is TRBD2 (6 bases). Germline values: CDR1 MNHEY, CDR2 SVGAGI. The CDR3 extends over 13 amino acids. The CDR3 loop is CASSYSGTEERFF. For the CDR3, the DNA is TGTGCCAGCAGTTACTCTGGGACTGAGGAGCGGTTCTTC.